This passage covers 13 T cell receptor beta chains from one sample sequenced in a study of regulatory T cells in long-lasting Graves disease. HTBI primers from iRepertoire and Arm-PCR of CDR3 regions yielded the TCR beta libraries. MiXCR, run by TCRdb on the multiplex PCR reads, gives a single entry per CDR3 protein. The sample carries 300,000 to 500,000 distinct CDR3 sequences, around 21% recorded once. Indicated time point: persistent/refractory GD, antithyroid drugs over 5 years with positive TRAb. The TCR library used RNA extracted from PBMCs. The material sequenced was peripheral blood mononuclear cells (PBMCs), taken when the disease was refractory, from a patient treated with antithyroid drugs. Receptor source: a female donor with Graves disease.

This clonotype was picked up many times. One junction end disagrees with the germline gene, perhaps due to a read error. The chain has TRBV2 and TRBJ2-7; D gene unclear. CDR1 and CDR2 from the germline V gene are SNHLY and FYNNEI. This CDR3 comprises 11 residues. The CDR3, as DNA: TGTGCCAGCAGTGGGACCTACAAGCAGTACTTC. This sequence encodes CASSGTYKQYF. Variable domain in full (rest from reference TRBV2 and TRBJ2-7): EPEVTQTPSHQVTQMGQEVILRCVPISNHLYFYWYRQILGQKVEFLVSFYNNEISEKSEIFDDQFSVERPDGSNFTLKIRSTKLEDSAMYFCASSGTYKQYFGPGTRLTVT.

This clonotype has at least ten counts. This rearrangement joins TRBV7-8 to TRBJ1-4; D not resolved. V was cut by 3 bases and J by 8 bases, with 10 bases left in between. CDR3 length: 13 amino acids. Germline V gene sequence: CDR1 SGHVS, CDR2 FQNEAQ. The DNA of the CDR3 is TGTGCCAGCAGCTTTGGAGAGAGGGAAAAACTGTTTTTT. Amino acids: CASSFGEREKLFF.

The table lists this clonotype with many counts. The chain links TRBV27 to TRBJ2-2; perhaps D is TRBD1 or TRBD2 (6 bases each). The CDR3 covers 14 residues. Trimming shortened V by 0 bases and J by 7 bases, and 9 bases separated the two germline ends. Germline V gene lookup returns CDR1 MNHEY and CDR2 SMNVEV (reference sequence). The chain's CDR3 is CASSLSRGGGELFF. CDR3 sequence (DNA): TGTGCCAGCAGTTTATCCAGGGGAGGCGGGGAGCTGTTTTTT.

The sample holds a few counts of this clonotype. This chain links TRBV20-1 with TRBJ1-1; tentative D call: TRBD1 (5 bases). This CDR3 has 11 amino acids. Trimming removed 3 bases at V and 10 bases at J, with 12 bases between. Germline-derived CDR1 and CDR2 are DFQATT and SNEGSKA (reference sequence). DNA for the CDR3: TGCAGTGCTAGGGGAGACAGCTCAGCTTTCTTT. Translated: CSARGDSSAFF.

This clonotype was recorded a few times. The J gene is TRBJ2-7, the V gene TRBV29-1; D is possibly TRBD1 (6 bases). The length of the CDR3 is 17 residues. V gave up 1 base and J gave up 0 bases, with 19 bases separating them. Germline CDR1 SQVTM, CDR2 ANQGSEA. CDR3 loop: CSVEAVTSTGYSYEQYF. The CDR3 bases are TGCAGCGTTGAAGCAGTCACGTCGACAGGATACTCCTACGAGCAGTACTTC.

This clonotype was observed a few times. The chain carries TRBV20-1 and TRBJ1-5; D remains ambiguous. There are 13 residues in the CDR3. The V end lost 2 bases, the J end lost 3 bases, and 8 bases lay between the germline ends. Germline CDR1 and CDR2: DFQATT and SNEGSKA (reference sequence). CDR3 nucleotides: TGCAGTGCTAGAAGTCAGCCCAATCAGCCCCAGCATTTT. As protein: CSARSQPNQPQHF.

The chain carries TRBV7-9 and TRBJ2-5; tentative D call: TRBD2 (5 bases). The CDR3 has 15 amino acids. Trimming took off 5 bases at V and 4 bases at J, with 17 bases between the two ends. Per the germline V gene, CDR1 is SEHNR and CDR2 is FQNEAQ (reference sequence). As DNA, the CDR3 is TGTGCCAGCAGCGTCGGGCGCACTCGGGGAGAGACCCAGTACTTC. Translating gives CASSVGRTRGETQYF.

This clonotype has at least ten counts. The chain is built from TRBV2 and TRBJ1-1; maybe TRBD1 (5 bases). The V gene lost 6 bases and the J gene lost 0 bases, with 11 bases spanning the gap. The CDR3 contains 14 residues. Germline CDR1 and CDR2: SNHLY and FYNNEI. The CDR3 DNA follows: TGTGCCAGCAGAACCCGACAGTTGAACACTGAAGCTTTCTTT. Protein sequence: CASRTRQLNTEAFF.

The rearrangement links TRBV5-1 to TRBJ2-5; 7 nucleotides align to TRBD1. The CDR3 covers 17 residues. J was trimmed by 5 bases and V by 0 bases; bases with no gene match: 13. Germline V gene data show CDR1 as SGHRS and CDR2 as YFSETQ. The CDR3 reads CASSLDGGRGFLETQYF. CDR3 nucleotides: TGCGCCAGCAGCTTGGATGGGGGCAGGGGGTTCCTTGAGACCCAGTACTTC.

The chain uses TRBV29-1 and TRBJ2-2, with a weak D call TRBD1 (5 bases). The CDR3 is 13 residues long. Germline CDR1 reads SQVTM; CDR2 reads ANQGSEA. Trimming stripped 7 bases from V and 6 bases from J, with 15 bases between. CDR3 protein: CSAQLVGAGELFF. The CDR3 nucleotides read TGCAGCGCCCAGCTTGTAGGGGCCGGGGAGCTGTTTTTT.

The V call is TRBV12-3 or TRBV12-4, the J call TRBJ2-3, with 7 bases that match TRBD1. J gave up 2 bases and V 11 bases, and 10 bases lay outside the gene matches. The CDR3 spans 14 residues. Written as DNA, the CDR3 is TGTGCCCTACCTCCAGGGGGTGTCACAGATACGCAGTATTTT. Translated: CALPPGGVTDTQYF.

This chain connects TRBV19 to TRBJ1-5, with 11 nucleotides matching TRBD1. The V segment lost 11 bases and the J segment 4 bases; nucleotides outside the gene matches: 16. CDR1 is LNHDA and CDR2 is SQIVND in the germline V gene (reference sequence). The CDR3 is made up of 17 amino acids. The CDR3: CALSYPDRGHWNQPQHF. The CDR3 coding sequence is TGTGCCTTATCCTACCCGGACAGGGGGCATTGGAATCAGCCCCAGCATTTT. Based on the CDR3 plus reference TRBV19 and TRBJ1-5, the full variable domain is DGGITQSPKYLFRKEGQNVTLSCEQNLNHDAMYWYRQDPGQGLRLIYYSQIVNDFQKGDIAEGYSVSREKKESFPLTVTSAQKNPTAFYLCALSYPDRGHWNQPQHFGDGTRLSIL.

The V and J genes are TRBV7-2 and TRBJ2-7; TRBD2 agrees at 8 bases. J lost 5 bases, V lost 5 bases, and 8 bases had no gene match. The CDR3 is 14 residues long. Germline V lookup: CDR1 SGHTA, CDR2 FQGNSA. CDR3 nucleotides: TGTGCCAGCAGCCGGGGGGGGGCGACAAACGAGCAGTACTTC. This gives the protein CASSRGGATNEQYF.